Shown below are 21 T cell receptor beta chains from a single sample sequenced in a study of T cells after yellow fever vaccination. TCRdb re-called the 5' RACE reads with MiXCR, one entry per CDR3 protein. The data contain about 300,000 distinct CDR3 sequences, 6.8% of them singletons. The starting material was PBMCs, obtained about 41 days after the first yellow fever vaccination. These receptors came from a man between 18 and 35 years old who received the YFV17D yellow fever vaccine.

In its sample, this clonotype was seen a few times. This sequence joins TRBV7-2 and TRBJ1-5; D unresolved. The germline V gene has CDR1 SGHTA and CDR2 FQGNSA. CDR3 length equals 16 residues. Deletions cut 1 base from V and 0 bases from J, with 10 bases between. CDR3 sequence (DNA): TGTGCCAGCAGCTTAGTTTCTGGGTATAGCAATCAGCCCCAGCATTTT. Its translation is CASSLVSGYSNQPQHF.

CDR3 loop: CASSQDLGREQYV. CDR3 coding DNA: TGTGCCAGCAGCCAAGATCTCGGACGGGAGCAGTACGTC. The gene calls are TRBV4-2 and TRBJ2-7; D gene unclear. This CDR3 is built from 13 residues. V lost 0 bases and J 7 bases, leaving 10 bases between the germline ends. Germline lookup yields CDR1 LGHNA and CDR2 YNFKEQ.

This clonotype has just a few counts. V and J are TRBV10-3 and TRBJ2-1; D gene uncertain. Germline CDR1 ENHRY, CDR2 SYGVKD. The CDR3 loop spans 13 amino acids. Trimming shortened V by 2 bases and J by 9 bases, and 11 bases separated the two germline ends. DNA for the CDR3: TGTGCCATCAGTGAGCTTTCATTGAGTGAGCAGTTCTTC. It translates to CAISELSLSEQFF.

This clonotype was observed a handful of times. The rearrangement uses TRBV12-3 or TRBV12-4 and TRBJ2-1, with TRBD1 identical over 9 bases. The ends lost 1 base at V and 9 bases at J; junction bases unmatched: 16. This CDR3 is built from 18 residues. CDR3 in amino acids: CASSLVHFRDRVVGEQFF. The CDR3 nucleotides read TGTGCCAGCAGTTTAGTACACTTCCGGGACAGGGTTGTCGGTGAGCAGTTCTTC.

This clonotype has a count of ten or more. This chain links TRBV7-2 with TRBJ2-3, with D possibly matching TRBD2 (5 bases). The CDR3 runs 15 residues. Germline CDR1 reads SGHTA; CDR2 reads FQGNSA. V was pared by 7 bases and J by 2 bases, with 16 bases between. In DNA form, the CDR3 reads TGTGCCAGCACTAATGACGGGGTATCCACAGATACGCAGTATTTT. Protein: CASTNDGVSTDTQYF.

V and J are TRBV28 and TRBJ1-6, with D unclear. V was trimmed by 2 bases and J by 7 bases, leaving 9 bases between them. CDR3 length equals 14 residues. From germline, CDR1 is MDHEN and CDR2 SYDVKM. CDR3 sequence: CASSLNGENSPLHF. Here the CDR3 DNA reads TGTGCCAGCAGTTTAAACGGGGAGAATTCACCCCTCCACTTT.

This clonotype has ten or more counts. This chain uses TRBV7-6 with TRBJ2-7, with D perhaps matching TRBD2 (6 bases). CDR1 and CDR2 from the germline V gene are SGHVS and FNYEAQ. V shed 4 bases and J shed 6 bases, with 13 bases lying between them. The CDR3 has 13 residues. For the CDR3, the DNA is TGTGCCAGCAGCTCCCCCCTGGGGGGCGAGCAGTACTTC. The encoded protein is CASSSPLGGEQYF.

V gene TRBV19 combines with J gene TRBJ1-1; D call uncertain. In germline, CDR1 is LNHDA, CDR2 SQIVND (reference sequence). The CDR3 contains 12 residues. The germline V and J ends were trimmed by 5 bases and 4 bases, with 8 bases remaining between them. The CDR3 sequence is CASSSRFTEAFF. The DNA for the CDR3 is TGTGCCAGTAGTTCCCGATTCACTGAAGCTTTCTTT.

The chain joins TRBV2 to TRBJ1-2, with D perhaps TRBD1 (6 bases). V lost 9 bases to trimming and J lost 0 bases, with 14 bases between them. CDR1 and CDR2 (germline): SNHLY, FYNNEI. The CDR3 contains 14 residues. Written as DNA, the CDR3 is TGTGCCAGTCAGGGGAGTGACTCTAACTATGGCTACACCTTC. This codes for CASQGSDSNYGYTF. Filled out from reference TRBV2 and TRBJ1-2, the complete variable domain reads EPEVTQTPSHQVTQMGQEVILRCVPISNHLYFYWYRQILGQKVEFLVSFYNNEISEKSEIFDDQFSVERPDGSNFTLKIRSTKLEDSAMYFCASQGSDSNYGYTFGSGTRLTVV.

This clonotype was counted between two and nine times. An end of the junction does not agree with germline; a read error may underlie this. V is TRBV20-1 and J is TRBJ1-1; no definite D call. The length of the CDR3 is 11 residues. The germline V gene has CDR1 DFQATT and CDR2 SNEGSKA (reference sequence). The CDR3 loop is CSGRRVTEAFF. In DNA form, the CDR3 reads TGCAGTGGTAGAAGGGTCACTGAAGCTTTCTTT.

The rearrangement joins TRBV7-2 to TRBJ1-2; D is ambiguous. Germline V lookup: CDR1 SGHTA, CDR2 FQGNSA. The ends were cut back, 5 bases at V and 0 bases at J, with 10 bases in the middle. This CDR3 is 14 amino acids long. DNA of the CDR3: TGTGCCAGCAGCCTCCAGGCTGCTAACTATGGCTACACCTTC. Its protein product is CASSLQAANYGYTF.

This clonotype was observed a handful of times. The chain has TRBV7-3 and TRBJ2-3; 8 bases are a match to TRBD2. Germline V lookup: CDR1 SGHTA, CDR2 FQGTGA. CDR3 length: 14 amino acids. The J segment lost 9 bases and the V segment lost 3 bases, leaving 8 bases of the junction unmatched. The CDR3 sequence: CASSFTGGAVTQYF. The CDR3 DNA is TGTGCCAGCAGCTTTACCGGGGGGGCGGTCACGCAGTATTTT. The entire variable domain, with the rest obtained from reference TRBV7-3 and TRBJ2-3, is as follows: GAGVSQTPSNKVTEKGKYVELRCDPISGHTALYWYRQSLGQGPEFLIYFQGTGAADDSGLPNDRFFAVRPEGSVSTLKIQRTERGDSAVYLCASSFTGGAVTQYFGPGTRLTVL.

This clonotype was counted between two and nine times. The chain links TRBV2 to TRBJ1-1; possible D gene TRBD1, 6 bases. The CDR3 is 16 residues long. Trimming stripped 1 base from V and 3 bases from J, with 15 bases between. CDR1 SNHLY and CDR2 FYNNEI come from the germline V gene. DNA of the CDR3: TGTGCCAGCAGTGAAGGGCAGGGGCCCTTGGACACTGAAGCTTTCTTT. This sequence encodes CASSEGQGPLDTEAFF. Together with reference TRBV2 and TRBJ1-1, the CDR3 gives the full variable domain: EPEVTQTPSHQVTQMGQEVILRCVPISNHLYFYWYRQILGQKVEFLVSFYNNEISEKSEIFDDQFSVERPDGSNFTLKIRSTKLEDSAMYFCASSEGQGPLDTEAFFGQGTRLTVV.

CDR3 loop: CSARLRGTSGGKQFF. CDR3 sequence (DNA): TGCAGTGCTCGGCTCCGCGGGACTAGCGGGGGTAAGCAGTTCTTC. The genes are TRBV20-1 and TRBJ2-1, with 14 bases aligning to TRBD2. This CDR3 contains 15 residues. Trimming removed 5 bases from V and 11 bases from J; junction bases left unmatched: 11. The germline gives CDR1 DFQATT, CDR2 SNEGSKA (reference sequence).

This chain joins TRBV5-1 and TRBJ2-3, with a weak D call TRBD1 (5 bases). The CDR3 is made up of 13 amino acids. Germline V CDR1 and CDR2: SGHRS, YFSETQ. V lost 2 bases and J lost 6, with 10 bases in between. The DNA of the CDR3 is TGCGCCAGCAGCTTTACCGGACATGATACGCAGTATTTT. Translated, it gives CASSFTGHDTQYF.

The rearrangement uses TRBV29-1 and TRBJ1-4; maybe TRBD1 (5 bases). Trimming left V 6 bases short and J 3 bases short, with 17 bases between. Germline V CDR1 and CDR2: SQVTM, ANQGSEA. The CDR3 extends over 15 amino acids. The CDR3 here is CSVGVPERANEKLFF. CDR3 DNA sequence: TGCAGCGTGGGGGTGCCCGAAAGGGCTAATGAAAAACTGTTTTTT.

This clonotype was counted a single time. The J gene is TRBJ1-5, the V gene TRBV18; 9 bases are a match to TRBD1. The CDR3 covers 14 residues. Germline V lookup: CDR1 KGHSH, CDR2 LQKENI. With 4 bases clipped from V and 6 bases from J, the junction kept 4 bases outside the gene matches. DNA for the CDR3: TGTGCCAGCTCACGGACAGGGGTGGGTCAGCCCCAGCATTTT. This sequence encodes CASSRTGVGQPQHF.

This clonotype was counted ten times or more. The CDR3 DNA is TGTGCCAGCAGCTCAATAGCGGGGGGGCTAGGAGATACGCAGTATTTT. It codes for CASSSIAGGLGDTQYF. The chain employs TRBV3-1 and TRBJ2-3; 11 bases agree with TRBD2. The CDR3 is 16 amino acids. Germline CDR1 LGHDT, CDR2 YNNKEL (reference sequence). J was trimmed by 5 bases and V by 5 bases; bases with no gene match: 9.

Only a few counts were recorded for this clonotype. The chain employs TRBV5-4 and TRBJ2-3; 9 bases fit TRBD1. Losses at the gene ends were 5 bases for V and 2 bases for J; bases not matched to a gene: 9. The CDR3 totals 16 residues. Germline V gene lookup returns CDR1 SGHNT and CDR2 YYREEE (reference sequence). The CDR3 coding sequence is TGTGCCAGCAGAGTGGGGGGGACAGGGTCCACAGATACGCAGTATTTT. Its translation is CASRVGGTGSTDTQYF. Combining the CDR3 with reference TRBV5-4 and TRBJ2-3 gives the whole variable domain ETGVTQSPTHLIKTRGQQVTLRCSSQSGHNTVSWYQQALGQGPQFIFQYYREEENGRGNFPPRFSGLQFPNYSSELNVNALELDDSALYLCASRVGGTGSTDTQYFGPGTRLTVL.

Only a few counts were recorded for this clonotype. A read error may produce the germline difference seen at one junction end. V gene TRBV20-1 combines with J gene TRBJ1-2; TRBD1 matches 11 bases. This CDR3 region has 15 residues. Germline-derived CDR1 and CDR2 are DFQATT and SNEGSKA (reference sequence). CDR3 in DNA: TGTAGGGGGGGACAGGGGGACGGTCTACACTATGGCTACACCTTC. It encodes CRGGQGDGLHYGYTF.

In this sample, this clonotype turned up many times. This chain connects TRBV5-4 to TRBJ1-1; TRBD1 matches at 7 bases. This CDR3 has 14 residues. Germline-derived CDR1 and CDR2 are SGHNT and YYREEE (reference sequence). J was trimmed by 0 bases and V by 5 bases; bases with no gene match: 4. CDR3 amino acids: CASRPGGMNTEAFF. The CDR3 DNA follows: TGTGCCAGCAGACCAGGGGGGATGAACACTGAAGCTTTCTTT.